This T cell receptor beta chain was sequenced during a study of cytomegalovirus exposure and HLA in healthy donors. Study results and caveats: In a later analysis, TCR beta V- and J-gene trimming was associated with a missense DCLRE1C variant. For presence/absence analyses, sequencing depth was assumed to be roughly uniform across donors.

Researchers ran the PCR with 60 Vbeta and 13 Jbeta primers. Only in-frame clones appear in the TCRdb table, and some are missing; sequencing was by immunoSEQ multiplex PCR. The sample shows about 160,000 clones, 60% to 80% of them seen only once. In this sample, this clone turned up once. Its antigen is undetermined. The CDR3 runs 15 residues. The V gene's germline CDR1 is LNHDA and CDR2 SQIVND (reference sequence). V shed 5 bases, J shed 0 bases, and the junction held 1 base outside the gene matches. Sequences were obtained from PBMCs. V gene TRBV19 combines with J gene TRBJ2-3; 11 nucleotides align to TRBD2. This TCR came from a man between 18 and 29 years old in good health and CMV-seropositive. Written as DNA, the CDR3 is TGTGCCAGTAGTCGGACTAGCGGGAGCACAGATACGCAGTATTTT. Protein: CASSRTSGSTDTQYF.